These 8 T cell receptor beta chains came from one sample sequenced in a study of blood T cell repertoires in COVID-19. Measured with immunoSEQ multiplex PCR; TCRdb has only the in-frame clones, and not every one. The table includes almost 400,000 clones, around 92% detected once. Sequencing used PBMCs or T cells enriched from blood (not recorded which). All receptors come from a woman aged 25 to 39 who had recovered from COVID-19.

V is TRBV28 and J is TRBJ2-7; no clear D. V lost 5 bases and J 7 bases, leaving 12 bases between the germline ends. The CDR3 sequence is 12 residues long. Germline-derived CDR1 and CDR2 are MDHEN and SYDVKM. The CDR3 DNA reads TGTGCCAGCAGTCTCCCAACTGGTGAGCAGTACTTC. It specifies CASSLPTGEQYF.

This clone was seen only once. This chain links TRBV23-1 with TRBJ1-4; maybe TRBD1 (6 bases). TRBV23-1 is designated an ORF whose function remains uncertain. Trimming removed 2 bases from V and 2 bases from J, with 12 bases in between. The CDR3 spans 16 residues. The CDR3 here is CASSQRRTDTNEKLFF. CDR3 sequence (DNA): TGCGCCAGCAGTCAACGTAGGACAGATACTAATGAAAAACTGTTTTTT.

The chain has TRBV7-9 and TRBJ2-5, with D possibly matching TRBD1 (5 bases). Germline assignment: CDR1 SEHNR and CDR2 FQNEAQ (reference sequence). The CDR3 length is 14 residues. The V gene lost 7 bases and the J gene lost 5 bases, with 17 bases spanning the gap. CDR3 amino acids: CASNTPQGSETQYF. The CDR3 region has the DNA TGTGCCAGCAACACCCCGCAGGGTAGCGAGACCCAGTACTTC.

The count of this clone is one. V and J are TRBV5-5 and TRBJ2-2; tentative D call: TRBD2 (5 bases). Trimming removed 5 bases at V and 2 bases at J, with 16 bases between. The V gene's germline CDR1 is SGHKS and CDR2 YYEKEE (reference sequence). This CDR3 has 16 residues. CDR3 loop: CASREETAGNTGELFF. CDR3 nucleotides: TGTGCCAGCAGGGAGGAGACGGCGGGTAACACCGGGGAGCTGTTTTTT.

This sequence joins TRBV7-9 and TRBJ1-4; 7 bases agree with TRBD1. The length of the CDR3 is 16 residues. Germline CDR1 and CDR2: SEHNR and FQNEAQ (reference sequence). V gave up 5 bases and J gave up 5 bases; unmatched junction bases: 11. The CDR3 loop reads CASSQSRDSRNEKLFF. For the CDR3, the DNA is TGTGCCAGCAGCCAATCTAGGGACAGTAGAAATGAAAAACTGTTTTTT.

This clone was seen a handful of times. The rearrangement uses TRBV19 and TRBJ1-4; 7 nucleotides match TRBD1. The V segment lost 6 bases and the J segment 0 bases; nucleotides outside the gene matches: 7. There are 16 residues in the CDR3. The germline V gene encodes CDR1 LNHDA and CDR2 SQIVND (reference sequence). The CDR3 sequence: CASSTDRDATNEKLFF. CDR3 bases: TGTGCCAGTAGCACAGACAGGGACGCAACTAATGAAAAACTGTTTTTT. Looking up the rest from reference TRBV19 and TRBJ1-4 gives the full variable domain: DGGITQSPKYLFRKEGQNVTLSCEQNLNHDAMYWYRQDPGQGLRLIYYSQIVNDFQKGDIAEGYSVSREKKESFPLTVTSAQKNPTAFYLCASSTDRDATNEKLFFGSGTQLSVL.

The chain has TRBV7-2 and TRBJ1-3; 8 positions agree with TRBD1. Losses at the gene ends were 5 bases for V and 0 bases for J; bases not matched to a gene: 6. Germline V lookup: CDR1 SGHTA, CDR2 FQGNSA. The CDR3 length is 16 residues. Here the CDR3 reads CASSPTGEHSGNTIYF. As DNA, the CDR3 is TGTGCCAGCAGCCCGACAGGGGAGCACTCTGGAAACACCATATATTTT.

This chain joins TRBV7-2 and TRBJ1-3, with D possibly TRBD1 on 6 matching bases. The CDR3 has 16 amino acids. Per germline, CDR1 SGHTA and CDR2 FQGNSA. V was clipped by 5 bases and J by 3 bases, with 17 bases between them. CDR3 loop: CASSLGGVVGGNTIYF. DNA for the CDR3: TGTGCCAGCAGCCTAGGGGGGGTCGTAGGTGGAAACACCATATATTTT.